This T cell receptor (beta chain) is from a study of cytomegalovirus exposure and HLA in healthy donors. As concerns this clone: Its target is not known.

Germline CDR1 SGDLS, CDR2 YYNGEE. The CDR3 runs 16 residues. V lost 4 bases to trimming and J lost 5 bases; unmatched junction nucleotides: 7. Researchers ran the PCR with 60 Vbeta and 13 Jbeta primers. Some clones are missing from TCRdb's copy, which holds only in-frame ones; the method was immunoSEQ multiplex PCR. The sample yields about 150,000 clones, roughly 80% seen once. The study, taken as a whole, reports: Rarity characterized most TCR sequences, yet some public TCRs appeared in many donors. DRB1 showed the most TCR associations and HLA-C the fewest in a later analysis, as rates varied by HLA locus. In an earlier analysis, most TCR beta V segments were productive about 87% or about 30% of the time. It was shown in a later analysis that HLA-associated TCR beta chains were more clonally expanded than other, equally common chains.

V gene TRBV9 combines with J gene TRBJ2-7; 15 bases align to TRBD2. Specimen: PBMCs. The clonotype originates from a human donor in good health. In DNA, the CDR3 is TGTGCCAGCAGCCCAAGGACTAGCGGGGGGGGAGACGAGCAGTACTTC. Residues: CASSPRTSGGGDEQYF.